This T cell receptor (beta chain) was captured by sequencing in a study of CD8 T cells in ankylosing spondylitis. CDR3 length: 14 amino acids. V lost 10 bases to trimming and J lost 2 bases; unmatched junction nucleotides: 9. Per the germline V gene, CDR1 is ENHRY and CDR2 is SYGVKD. Quantitative 5'-RACE with molecular barcodes produced the TCR beta libraries. TCRdb re-analysed the 5' RACE reads in MiXCR, keeping a single row per CDR3 protein. Here the sample spans more than 300,000 distinct CDR3 sequences, approximately 10% being singletons. Ten or more counts support this clonotype. Its antigen is unidentified. The study, taken as a whole, reports: Before this, some motif variants had been reported in reactive arthritis synovial fluid and blood.

The clonotype originates from a female donor with ankylosing spondylitis or in good health (not recorded which). Sample: blood, either unsorted or a sorted T cell fraction (not recorded which). The genes are TRBV10-3 and TRBJ2-3; 7 nucleotides line up with TRBD2. The CDR3 DNA reads TGTGCCACCAAGTCTAGCGGTTCCACAGATACGCAGTATTTT. Protein product: CATKSSGSTDTQYF.